The following is a T cell receptor beta chain sequence with its context. The CDR3 loop spans 15 amino acids. Germline CDR1 and CDR2: LNHNV and YYDKDF (reference sequence). Deletions cut 6 bases from V and 8 bases from J, with 19 bases between. The data stem from a study of blood T cell repertoires in COVID-19. At the level of the study: Both acute and convalescent COVID-19 samples were obtained from the United States, Italy and Spain. T cells, B-cell-depleted T cells, or PBMCs provided the cDNA or gDNA that served as material.

Seattle's cohort entered during active infection and was followed longitudinally. Methods used by the authors: The assay estimated nucleated cells by amplifying reference gene primers. TCRdb keeps only in-frame clones here, not all; method: immunoSEQ multiplex PCR. That table gives V, J and clone size, and the DNA gave D and trimming. Here the sample spans 250,000 or so clones, around nine tenths being singletons. This sequence joins TRBV15 and TRBJ1-4; perhaps TRBD1 as D (5 bases). The clonotype was recovered from a woman aged 55-75 years with COVID-19, enrolled during active disease. Sequences were obtained from peripheral blood. Here the CDR3 reads CATRRRAGVGEKLFF. In nucleotides, the CDR3 is TGTGCCACCAGACGACGAGCGGGGGTAGGGGAAAAACTGTTTTTT. The full variable domain, its missing parts supplied by reference TRBV15 and TRBJ1-4, is DAMVIQNPRYQVTQFGKPVTLSCSQTLNHNVMYWYQQKSSQAPKLLFHYYDKDFNNEADTPDNFQSRRPNTSFCFLDIRSPGLGDTAMYLCATRRRAGVGEKLFFGSGTQLSVL.